These 18 T cell receptor beta chains were all obtained from the same sample, sequenced in a study of vaccination and CD4 T cells after COVID-19. Antigens of these TCRs are unknown. Sequenced with the Oncomine TCR Beta short-read assay was DNA taken from cultured CD4+ T cells. TCRdb itself ran the PCR reads through MiXCR, one entry per CDR3 protein. The sample has more than 9,500 distinct CDR3 sequences, approximately 80% seen once. Described treatment: 10-day PBMC culture with coronavirus spike peptide pools or control peptides (ViraFEST assay). Sequenced input: CD4+ T cells from blood, cultured in vitro. Receptors originate from a human donor who had recovered from COVID-19.

The genes are TRBV5-1 and TRBJ1-2; D may be TRBD1 (6 bases). The CDR3 covers 15 residues. Germline loops: CDR1 SGHRS, CDR2 YFSETQ. Trimming pared 3 bases from V and 1 base from J, leaving 13 bases between. The DNA for the CDR3 is TGCGCCAGCAGCTCGGGGGGCAGTCTTAACTATGGCTACACCTTC. It translates to CASSSGGSLNYGYTF.

This clonotype was counted between two and nine times. The rearrangement joins TRBV2 to TRBJ2-3, with 14 bases identical to TRBD2. The V and J ends lost 10 bases and 5 bases, in that order; junction bases with no gene match: 8. Germline CDR1 reads SNHLY; CDR2 reads FYNNEI. The CDR3 is 15 amino acids. As DNA, the CDR3 is TGTGCCACCCGCCGACTAGCGGGGGGGATAGATACGCAGTATTTT. It translates to CATRRLAGGIDTQYF.

The chain employs TRBV2 and TRBJ1-2; D is possibly TRBD1 (5 bases). V was shortened by 2 bases and J by 8 bases, with 15 bases between the two germline ends. Germline-derived CDR1 and CDR2 are SNHLY and FYNNEI. The CDR3 totals 14 residues. The CDR3 is CASSEYAGSDGYTF. Here the CDR3 DNA reads TGTGCCAGCAGTGAATACGCAGGGAGCGACGGCTACACCTTC.

The chain links TRBV6-1 to TRBJ1-3; no reliable D call. The CDR3 extends over 14 amino acids. Germline V lookup: CDR1 MNHNS, CDR2 SASEGT. Trimming shortened V by 4 bases and J by 4 bases, and 11 bases separated the two germline ends. This CDR3 reads CASSVDGGGNTIYF. CDR3 in DNA: TGTGCCAGCAGTGTGGACGGAGGAGGAAACACCATATATTTT.

The chain combines TRBV6-1 with TRBJ1-5; D might be TRBD1 (6 bases). V shed 2 bases and J shed 3 bases, with 8 bases lying between them. CDR1 is MNHNS and CDR2 is SASEGT in the germline V gene. The CDR3 consists of 14 residues. The CDR3 DNA reads TGTGCCAGCAGTGAAACAGGGCTCAATCAGCCCCAGCATTTT. Its translation is CASSETGLNQPQHF.

This clonotype was seen only once. The CDR3 DNA is TGTGCCAGGGGGTCCGGGGGGAACACTGAAGCTTTCTTT. It yields the protein CARGSGGNTEAFF. This rearrangement joins TRBV19 to TRBJ1-1; D may be TRBD1 (5 bases). V shed 9 bases and J shed 1 base, with 12 bases lying between them. CDR3 length equals 13 residues. Germline CDR1 reads LNHDA; CDR2 reads SQIVND (reference sequence).

The chain couples TRBV20-1 to TRBJ1-1, with D tentatively TRBD1 (5 bases). The ends were cut back, 3 bases at V and 1 base at J, with 12 bases in the middle. CDR1 and CDR2 (germline): DFQATT, SNEGSKA (reference sequence). The CDR3 loop spans 14 amino acids. CDR3 in DNA: TGCAGTGCTAGTTATGGACACAAGAACACTGAAGCTTTCTTT. It translates to CSASYGHKNTEAFF.

The rearrangement uses TRBV19 and TRBJ2-1; 12 bases map to TRBD1. J was trimmed by 5 bases and V by 10 bases; bases with no gene match: 9. CDR3 length equals 15 residues. Per the germline V gene, CDR1 is LNHDA and CDR2 is SQIVND (reference sequence). Here the CDR3 DNA reads TGTGCCACATCCCCCGGGACAGGGGGCAACAATGAGCAGTTCTTC. This gives the protein CATSPGTGGNNEQFF.

The rearrangement links TRBV28 to TRBJ2-5, with D uncertain. The V gene lost 2 bases and the J gene lost 1 base, with 11 bases spanning the gap. The CDR3 consists of 15 residues. The V gene's germline CDR1 is MDHEN and CDR2 SYDVKM. The CDR3, as DNA: TGTGCCAGCAGTTTAATCCCCCGGACCCAAGAGACCCAGTACTTC. Its translation is CASSLIPRTQETQYF. Full variable domain (missing parts from reference TRBV28 and TRBJ2-5): DVKVTQSSRYLVKRTGEKVFLECVQDMDHENMFWYRQDPGLGLRLIYFSYDVKMKEKGDIPEGYSVSREKKERFSLILESASTNQTSMYLCASSLIPRTQETQYFGPGTRLLVL.

By share, this clonotype ranks as medium-sized. CDR3 amino acids: CASPAFSGANVLTF. CDR3 bases: TGTGCCTCCCCCGCCTTCTCTGGGGCCAACGTCCTGACTTTC. This chain joins TRBV30 and TRBJ2-6; D not resolved. Germline CDR1 and CDR2: GTSNPN and SVGIG (reference sequence). V shed 7 bases and J shed 0 bases, with 10 bases lying between them. This CDR3 is 14 amino acids long.

The genes are TRBV20-1 and TRBJ2-1, with D perhaps TRBD1 or TRBD2 (5 bases each). V was pared by 5 bases and J by 8 bases, with 16 bases between. Germline V gene data show CDR1 as DFQATT and CDR2 as SNEGSKA (reference sequence). This CDR3 spans 13 amino acids. For the CDR3, the DNA is TGCAGTGCTTGGCCGAGGGACGGGTATGAGCAGTTCTTC. This gives the protein CSAWPRDGYEQFF.

V gene TRBV21-1 combines with J gene TRBJ2-5; TRBD1 is taken as the D call from the table, unchecked against the DNA. TRBV21-1 constitutes a pseudogene. This CDR3 is 15 amino acids long. This CDR3 reads CASSKGCPDPGAQYF. In nucleotides, the CDR3 is TGTGCCAGCAGCAAAGGGTGCCCAGACCCCGGGGCCCAGTACTTC.

This chain joins TRBV11-2 and TRBJ2-2, with D possibly being TRBD1 (6 bases). V was trimmed by 4 bases and J by 7 bases, leaving 10 bases between them. The germline gives CDR1 SGHAT, CDR2 FQNNGV. CDR3 length: 13 amino acids. CDR3 sequence: CASSSQGLGELFF. For the CDR3, the DNA is TGTGCCAGCAGCTCCCAGGGGCTCGGGGAGCTGTTTTTT.

The V gene is TRBV6-4, the J gene TRBJ1-6; 7 nucleotides match TRBD1. The trim removed 2 bases at V and 7 bases at J, leaving 11 bases unmatched. Germline assignment: CDR1 MRHNA and CDR2 SNTAGT. The CDR3 runs to 17 residues. CDR3 nucleotides: TGTGCCAGCAGTGACGGGACAGCCTCTTGGAGGAATTCACCCCTCCACTTT. Its translation: CASSDGTASWRNSPLHF.

The J gene is TRBJ2-2, the V gene TRBV29-1; D could derive from TRBD1 or TRBD2 (5 bases each). V was shortened by 6 bases and J by 4 bases, with 6 bases between the two germline ends. From germline, CDR1 is SQVTM and CDR2 ANQGSEA. CDR3 length: 11 amino acids. The CDR3 DNA reads TGCAGCGTAGGGACCACCGGGGAGCTGTTTTTT. Amino acid sequence: CSVGTTGELFF.

This clonotype is labeled large (0.1 to 1%). The gene calls are TRBV21-1 and TRBJ2-7. TRBV21-1 is deemed a pseudogene. This CDR3 has 15 amino acids. CDR3 amino acids: CASNTDGPSSYEQYF. The CDR3 nucleotides are TGTGCCAGCAACACGGACGGACCATCATCCTACGAGCAGTACTTC.

The chain carries TRBV7-2 and TRBJ1-2; D unclear. Trimming took off 4 bases at V and 7 bases at J, with 13 bases between the two ends. CDR1 and CDR2 from the germline V gene are SGHTA and FQGNSA. The length of the CDR3 is 13 residues. CDR3 DNA sequence: TGTGCCAGCAGCTCAGAGGGCCTGACTGGCTACACCTTC. Translation gives CASSSEGLTGYTF.

This clonotype appeared a single time. The genes are TRBV2 and TRBJ1-5; D may be TRBD1 (6 bases). From germline, CDR1 is SNHLY and CDR2 FYNNEI. The CDR3 is 16 residues long. Trimming removed 6 bases from V and 0 bases from J, with 15 bases in between. This chain's CDR3 is CASSRGSLYSNQPQHF. The CDR3 nucleotides are TGTGCCAGCAGCAGGGGAAGTCTATATAGCAATCAGCCCCAGCATTTT.